This TCR beta chain was documented in a study of blood T cell repertoires in COVID-19. Study background: The United States, Italy and Spain supplied acute and convalescent COVID-19 samples. From T cells, B-cell-depleted T cells, or PBMCs came the material, which was cDNA or gDNA.

Seattle cases were enrolled at active infection and followed longitudinally. As handled by the study authors: How many nucleated cells were present was estimated from reference gene primer amplification. Assay used: immunoSEQ multiplex PCR; TCRdb lists only in-frame clones, some missing. V and J calls and clone size come straight from that table; D and trimming were deduced from the DNA. The sample has some 300,000 clones; around 89% are singletons. This CDR3 is built from 13 residues. Trimming removed 1 base at V and 4 bases at J, with 5 bases between. Germline V CDR1 and CDR2: GTSNPN, SVGIG (reference sequence). This clone was seen more than once but under ten times.

The clonotype comes from a woman between 35 and 50 years old with COVID-19, enrolled during active disease. The rearrangement links TRBV30 to TRBJ1-6, with no clear D. Sequences were obtained from peripheral blood. This chain's CDR3 is CAWSAEYNSPLHF. CDR3 nucleotide sequence: TGTGCCTGGAGTGCGGAGTATAATTCACCCCTCCACTTT.